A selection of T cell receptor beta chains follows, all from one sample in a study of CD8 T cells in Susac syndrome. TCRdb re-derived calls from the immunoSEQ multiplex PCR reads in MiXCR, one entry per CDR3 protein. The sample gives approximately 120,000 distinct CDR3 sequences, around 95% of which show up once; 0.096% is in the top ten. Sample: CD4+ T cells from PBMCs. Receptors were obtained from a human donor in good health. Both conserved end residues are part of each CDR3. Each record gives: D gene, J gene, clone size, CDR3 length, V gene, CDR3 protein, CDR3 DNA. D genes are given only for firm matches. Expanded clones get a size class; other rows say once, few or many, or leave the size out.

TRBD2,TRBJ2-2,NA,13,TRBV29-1,CSGRTSGGGELFF,TGCAGCGGCAGGACTAGTGGAGGCGGGGAGCTGTTTTTT
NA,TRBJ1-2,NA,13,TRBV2,CASSDLVGNGYTF,TGTGCCAGCAGTGATCTGGTGGGGAATGGCTACACCTTC
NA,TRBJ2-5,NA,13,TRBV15,CASAWRTEETQYF,TGTGCCTCCGCATGGCGAACCGAGGAGACCCAGTACTTC
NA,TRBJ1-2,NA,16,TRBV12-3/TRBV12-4,CASSPLGQGNRYGYTF,TGTGCCAGCAGTCCCCTCGGGCAGGGGAATCGGTATGGCTACACCTTC
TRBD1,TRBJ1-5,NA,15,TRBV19,CASSFRQGGNQPQHF,TGTGCCAGTAGTTTCCGACAGGGGGGCAATCAGCCCCAGCATTTT
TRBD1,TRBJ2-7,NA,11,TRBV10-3,CATRQGYEQYF,TGTGCCACCAGACAGGGTTACGAGCAGTACTTC
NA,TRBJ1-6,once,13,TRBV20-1,CSATGSVNSPLHF,TGCAGTGCCACAGGGAGCGTCAATTCACCCCTCCACTTT
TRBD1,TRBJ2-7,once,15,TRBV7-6,CASSLLTDRSYEQYF,TGTGCCAGCAGCTTATTAACGGACAGGTCCTACGAGCAGTACTTC
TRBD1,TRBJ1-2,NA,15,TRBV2,CASSEATGTGYGYTF,TGTGCCAGCAGTGAAGCGACCGGGACAGGGTATGGCTACACCTTC
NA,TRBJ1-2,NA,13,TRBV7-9,CASSPRTLYGYTF,TGTGCCAGCAGCCCCCGGACGTTGTATGGCTACACCTTC
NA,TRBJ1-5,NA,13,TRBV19,CASSIGTLQPQHF,TGTGCCAGTAGTATCGGGACCCTTCAGCCCCAGCATTTT
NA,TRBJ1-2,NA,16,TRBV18,CASSPAKGGLGYGYTF,TGTGCCAGCTCACCGGCTAAGGGGGGCCTAGGCTATGGCTACACCTTC
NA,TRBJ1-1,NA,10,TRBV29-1,CSAARQEAFF,TGCAGCGCCGCGAGGCAAGAGGCTTTCTTT